Given below is one T cell receptor beta chain in context. Its antigen has not been determined. At one of its ends the junction is not consistent with the germline gene, which may arise from a read error. This sample was taken from a study of T cell repertoires in cytomegalovirus infection (dated by TCRdb to between 2018 and 2020). With respect to the entire study: The HLA type of each donor mattered for the analysis, because public TCR beta signatures pointed to carriage of CMV infection along with the matching HLA type. The full study reports these points: In the ex vivo response, HLA-C-restricted CMV-specific TCR beta clonotypes were dominant, and in two of eight donors the single most frequent clonotype came from this HLA-C-restricted group. Cumulative frequency of public TCR beta family members discriminated carriers of CMV infection plus the relevant HLA type in this cohort and an independent approximately 350-donor cohort.

Sequencing took place on an Illumina HiSeq 1500. TCRdb reworked the public reads: Q25 trimming with fastp, MiXCR clone assembly, productive beta chains retained. When rows share a CDR3 protein, they turn into one entry using the most common DNA and genes. Within this sample are roughly 720,000 distinct CDR3 sequences, with about a third of them counted one time only. The top ten clonotypes cover around 3% of the sample. Including the terminal cysteine and phenylalanine, the CDR3 comprises 16 residues. The retained sequence is limited to the CDR3, 48 bases, with the frame set at the first base. This sequence originates from a human donor in good health (CMV status not recorded). Some clones in this sample may be carry-over from other donors' samples. Sequencing was done on a sample of PBMCs. The rearrangement joined TRBV12-3 or TRBV12-4 to TRBJ1-2; the D gene is possibly TRBD1, with 6 bases matching. The DNA sequence is given as TGTGCAAGCAGTCCTCGAACTAGGACAGAGCATTATGGCTCCACCTTC. This sequence encodes CASSPRTRTEHYGSTF.